This T cell receptor beta chain emerged from a study of siplizumab effects on memory and regulatory T cells. This table comes from immunoSEQ multiplex PCR, and its TCRdb copy is limited to in-frame clones, with some not included. The table has over 100,000 clones, more than 85% seen once. The sequenced sample was Tregs sorted from blood. The source is a human donor in good health.

The CDR3, as DNA: TGTGCCAGCAGCAGGACAGGCTACGAGCAGTACTTC. Protein: CASSRTGYEQYF. The chain uses TRBV21-1 and TRBJ2-7; the table's TRBD1 call for D was not verified on the DNA. TRBV21-1 is classified as a pseudogene. The CDR3 covers 12 residues.